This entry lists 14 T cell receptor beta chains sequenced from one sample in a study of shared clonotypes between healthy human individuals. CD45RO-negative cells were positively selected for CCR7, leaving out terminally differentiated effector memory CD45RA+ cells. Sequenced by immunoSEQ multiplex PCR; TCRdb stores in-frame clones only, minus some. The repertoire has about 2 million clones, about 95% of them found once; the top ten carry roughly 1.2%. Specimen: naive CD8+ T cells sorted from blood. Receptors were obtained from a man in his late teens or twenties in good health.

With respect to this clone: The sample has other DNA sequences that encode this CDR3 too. CDR3 amino acids: CASSFGTGYEQYF. The CDR3, as DNA: TGTGCCAGTAGTTTCGGGACAGGTTACGAGCAGTACTTC. The chain carries TRBV19 and TRBJ2-7; 8 bases agree with TRBD1. V shed 5 bases and J 4 bases; nucleotides not matched to a gene: 4. The CDR3 length is 13 residues. In germline, CDR1 is LNHDA, CDR2 SQIVND (reference sequence).

In DNA, the CDR3 is TGTGCCATCAGGGACTTCACCGAAGCTAACTATGGCTACACCTTC. Protein sequence: CAIRDFTEANYGYTF. This sequence joins TRBV10-3 and TRBJ1-2; D call uncertain. Germline CDR1 is ENHRY and CDR2 is SYGVKD. The V and J ends lost 6 bases and 0 bases respectively, with 14 bases between them. The CDR3 spans 15 residues.

As DNA, the CDR3 is TGCGCCAGCAGCTTGGCCAAGGAGGGACAGATGAACACTGAAGCTTTCTTT. It specifies CASSLAKEGQMNTEAFF. This chain connects TRBV5-1 to TRBJ1-1; 7 positions match TRBD1. Losses at the gene ends were 0 bases for V and 0 bases for J; bases not matched to a gene: 8. From germline, CDR1 is SGHRS and CDR2 YFSETQ. The length of the CDR3 is 17 residues.

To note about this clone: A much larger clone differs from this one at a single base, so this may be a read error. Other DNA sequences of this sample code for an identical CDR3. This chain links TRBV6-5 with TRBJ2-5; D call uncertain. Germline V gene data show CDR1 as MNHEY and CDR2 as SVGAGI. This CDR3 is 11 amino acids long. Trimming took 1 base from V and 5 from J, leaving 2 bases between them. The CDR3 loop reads CASSYWETQYF. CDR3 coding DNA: TGTGCCAGCAGTTACTGGGAGACCCAGTACTTC.

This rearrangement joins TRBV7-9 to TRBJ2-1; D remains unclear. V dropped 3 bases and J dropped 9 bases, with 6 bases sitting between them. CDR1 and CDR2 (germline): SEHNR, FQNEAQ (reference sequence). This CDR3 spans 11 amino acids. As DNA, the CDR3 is TGTGCCAGCAGCTTTACCGCTGAGCAGTTCTTC. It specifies CASSFTAEQFF.

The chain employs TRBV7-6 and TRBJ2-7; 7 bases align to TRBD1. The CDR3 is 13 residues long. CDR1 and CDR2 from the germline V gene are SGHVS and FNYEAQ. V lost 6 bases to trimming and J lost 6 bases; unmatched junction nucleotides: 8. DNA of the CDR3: TGTGCCAGCAGTCTCTCCCCAGGGGGCGAGCAGTACTTC. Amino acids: CASSLSPGGEQYF. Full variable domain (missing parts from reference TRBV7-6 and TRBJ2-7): GAGVSQSPRYKVTKRGQDVALRCDPISGHVSLYWYRQALGQGPEFLTYFNYEAQQDKSGLPNDRFSAERPEGSISTLTIQRTEQRDSAMYRCASSLSPGGEQYFGPGTRLTVT.

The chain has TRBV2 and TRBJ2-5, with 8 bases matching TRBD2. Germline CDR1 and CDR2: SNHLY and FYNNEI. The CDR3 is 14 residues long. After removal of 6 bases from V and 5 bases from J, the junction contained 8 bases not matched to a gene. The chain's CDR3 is CASRVSGGDETQYF. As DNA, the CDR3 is TGTGCCAGCAGAGTTTCGGGGGGGGATGAGACCCAGTACTTC.

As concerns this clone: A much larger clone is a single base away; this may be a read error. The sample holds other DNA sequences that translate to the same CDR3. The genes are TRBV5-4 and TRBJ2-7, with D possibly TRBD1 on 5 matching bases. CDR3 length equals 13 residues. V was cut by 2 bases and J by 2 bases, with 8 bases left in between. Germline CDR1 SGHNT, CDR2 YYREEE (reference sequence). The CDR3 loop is CASSLDSPYEQYF. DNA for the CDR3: TGTGCCAGCAGCTTAGACAGCCCCTACGAGCAGTACTTC.

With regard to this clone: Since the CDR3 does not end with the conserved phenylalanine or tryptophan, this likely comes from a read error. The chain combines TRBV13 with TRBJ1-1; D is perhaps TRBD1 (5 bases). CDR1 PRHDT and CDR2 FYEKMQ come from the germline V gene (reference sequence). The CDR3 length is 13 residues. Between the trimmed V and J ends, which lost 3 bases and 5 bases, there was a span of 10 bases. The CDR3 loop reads CASSLGDRTEAFL. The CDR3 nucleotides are TGTGCCAGCAGCTTGGGGGATCGAACTGAAGCTTTCCTT.

CDR3 coding DNA: TGTGCCAGCAGTTTGACAGACTCTACGTACGAGCAGTACTTC. Protein sequence: CASSLTDSTYEQYF. The rearrangement links TRBV27 to TRBJ2-7; weak D call: TRBD1 (5 bases). Trimming removed 3 bases at V and 4 bases at J, with 13 bases between. The CDR3 totals 14 residues. CDR1 and CDR2 (germline): MNHEY, SMNVEV (reference sequence).

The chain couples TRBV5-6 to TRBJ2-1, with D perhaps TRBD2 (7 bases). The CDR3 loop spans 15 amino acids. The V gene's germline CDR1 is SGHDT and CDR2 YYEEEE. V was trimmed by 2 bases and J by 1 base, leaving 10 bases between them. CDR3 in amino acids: CASSFGGASYNEQFF. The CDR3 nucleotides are TGTGCCAGCAGCTTTGGGGGGGCTTCCTACAATGAGCAGTTCTTC.

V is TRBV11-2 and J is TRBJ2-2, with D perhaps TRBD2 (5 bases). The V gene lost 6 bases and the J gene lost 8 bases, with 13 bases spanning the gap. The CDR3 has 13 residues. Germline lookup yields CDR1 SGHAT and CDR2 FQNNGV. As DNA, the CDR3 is TGTGCCAGCAGGTCAACTAGGGCAGGGGAGCTGTTTTTT. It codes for CASRSTRAGELFF. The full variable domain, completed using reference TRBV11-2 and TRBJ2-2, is EAGVAQSPRYKIIEKRQSVAFWCNPISGHATLYWYQQILGQGPKLLIQFQNNGVVDDSQLPKDRFSAERLKGVDSTLKIQPAKLEDSAVYLCASRSTRAGELFFGEGSRLTVL.

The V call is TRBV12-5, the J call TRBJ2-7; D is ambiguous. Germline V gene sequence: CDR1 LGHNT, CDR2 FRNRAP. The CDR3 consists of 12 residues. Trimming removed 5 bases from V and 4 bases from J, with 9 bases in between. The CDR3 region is CASGLSFYEQYF. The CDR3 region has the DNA TGTGCTAGTGGTCTGTCCTTTTACGAGCAGTACTTC.

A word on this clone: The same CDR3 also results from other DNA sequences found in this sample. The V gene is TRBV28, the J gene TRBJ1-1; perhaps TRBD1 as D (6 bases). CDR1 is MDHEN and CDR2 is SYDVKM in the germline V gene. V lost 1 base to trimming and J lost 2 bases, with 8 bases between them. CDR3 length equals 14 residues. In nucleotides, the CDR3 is TGTGCCAGCAGTTTATTAGGGGGTAACACTGAAGCTTTCTTT. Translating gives CASSLLGGNTEAFF.